This record covers a single T cell receptor beta chain. Its antigen is unidentified. Some clones are missing from TCRdb's copy, which holds only in-frame ones; the method was immunoSEQ multiplex PCR. Seen here are around 76,000 clones, about four fifths observed once, and the top ten hold 0.79%. The entry originates in a study of T cell clones after liver transplantation. Notes on the study in general: Post-transplant, graft-donor-reactive CD4 TCRbeta sequences in blood dropped significantly in most of the 8 subjects. Low donor cell numbers restricted donor-reactive repertoire measurement in a couple of subjects.

CDR1 and CDR2 (germline): SGHRS, YFSETQ. The CDR3 spans 14 residues. J lost 9 bases, V lost 5 bases, and 8 bases had no gene match. The chain is built from TRBV5-1 and TRBJ1-2, with 12 bases that match TRBD1. The sequence was collected from a human patient who received a liver transplant. Some T cells here may be from the graft donor. The material was CD4+ T cells from blood, obtained 12 months after liver transplant. CDR3 region: CASSPGTGGFSYTF. The CDR3 region has the DNA TGCGCCAGCAGTCCAGGGACAGGGGGCTTTAGCTACACCTTC.